The 13 T cell receptor beta chains below were found in one sample sequenced in a study of cytomegalovirus exposure and HLA in healthy donors. PCR primers comprised 60 Vbeta and 13 Jbeta primers. Repertoires were generated with immunoSEQ multiplex PCR, while TCRdb's copy carries only in-frame clones and drops some. The sample records 150,000 to 200,000 clones, around 77% being singletons. Input material: PBMCs. These receptor sequences come from a man aged 25 to 40 in good health and CMV-seropositive.

This chain joins TRBV2 and TRBJ2-5, with D uncertain. The length of the CDR3 is 13 residues. Germline V gene sequence: CDR1 SNHLY, CDR2 FYNNEI. Deletions cut 6 bases from V and 1 base from J, with 9 bases between. CDR3 residues: CASSRRFQETQYF. CDR3 bases: TGTGCCAGCAGCCGCCGGTTCCAAGAGACCCAGTACTTC.

The J gene is TRBJ1-5, the V gene TRBV29-1; 7 positions agree with TRBD1. The ends lost 6 bases at V and 2 bases at J; junction bases unmatched: 1. The CDR3 is 12 residues long. Germline V gene lookup returns CDR1 SQVTM and CDR2 ANQGSEA. CDR3 sequence: CSVGTGNQPQHF. CDR3 DNA: TGCAGCGTGGGGACAGGCAATCAGCCCCAGCATTTT.

This CDR3 reads CASSVQGAPYEQYF. The CDR3 DNA follows: TGTGCCAGCTCAGTACAGGGGGCTCCCTACGAGCAGTACTTC. V and J are TRBV18 and TRBJ2-7; 9 positions agree with TRBD1. This CDR3 contains 14 residues. CDR1 is KGHSH, CDR2 LQKENI, per germline. V lost 5 bases to trimming and J lost 2 bases; unmatched junction nucleotides: 4. The whole variable domain, remainder taken from reference TRBV18 and TRBJ2-7, is NAGVMQNPRHLVRRRGQEARLRCSPMKGHSHVYWYRQLPEEGLKFMVYLQKENIIDESGMPKERFSAEFPKEGPSILRIQQVVRGDSAAYFCASSVQGAPYEQYFGPGTRLTVT.

The chain couples TRBV21-1 to TRBJ1-1; the table's TRBD1 call for D was not verified on the DNA. TRBV21-1 is a pseudogene. The CDR3 runs to 16 residues. CDR3 amino acids: CASSKPPDRLNTEAFF. The CDR3 DNA is TGTGCCAGCAGCAAACCCCCGGACAGGCTGAACACTGAAGCTTTCTTT.

This chain joins TRBV10-1 and TRBJ2-3; a weak D match, TRBD1 (6 bases). This CDR3 region has 14 residues. Germline V lookup: CDR1 WNHNN, CDR2 SYGVQD (reference sequence). V lost 3 bases and J lost 2, with 9 bases in between. The CDR3, as DNA: TGCGCCAGCAGTGAAGGGGACAACACAGATACGCAGTATTTT. The encoded protein is CASSEGDNTDTQYF.

CDR3 region: CASSFEVGQPQHF. Here the CDR3 DNA reads TGTGCCAGCAGTTTTGAGGTGGGTCAGCCCCAGCATTTT. The V and J genes are TRBV27 and TRBJ1-5; no clear D gene. The CDR3 consists of 13 residues. V lost 3 bases and J 6 bases, leaving 9 bases between the germline ends. CDR1 and CDR2 from the germline V gene are MNHEY and SMNVEV (reference sequence).

The rearrangement links TRBV29-1 to TRBJ2-1; D perhaps matches TRBD2 (6 bases). The CDR3 loop spans 15 amino acids. The V gene lost 4 bases and the J gene lost 0 bases, with 13 bases spanning the gap. Germline values: CDR1 SQVTM, CDR2 ANQGSEA. Here the CDR3 DNA reads TGCAGCGTTGGGGACTCCTCGAGCTCCTACAATGAGCAGTTCTTC. It is translated as CSVGDSSSSYNEQFF.

This clone has more than one count but fewer than ten. CDR3 nucleotides: TGTGCCAGCGGGACAGACCCTGGGGGCGAGCAGTACTTC. Amino acid sequence: CASGTDPGGEQYF. V gene TRBV21-1 combines with J gene TRBJ2-7; TRBD1, as called in the table, went unchecked against the DNA. TRBV21-1 is marked as a pseudogene. The CDR3 is made up of 13 amino acids.

This clone was counted only a few times. The rearrangement links TRBV6-6 to TRBJ2-1, with 7 bases matching TRBD2. The CDR3 has 13 residues. V shed 4 bases, J shed 6 bases, and the junction held 3 bases outside the gene matches. Germline CDR1 and CDR2: MNHNY and SVGAGI (reference sequence). The CDR3 nucleotides read TGTGCCAGCAGTTTGTCGGGGGGCAATGAGCAGTTCTTC. Protein product: CASSLSGGNEQFF.

The V call is TRBV9, the J call TRBJ1-2, with unresolved D. CDR1 SGDLS and CDR2 YYNGEE come from the germline V gene. The CDR3 extends over 13 amino acids. V gave up 3 bases and J gave up 6 bases, with 12 bases separating them. The CDR3 region has the DNA TGTGCCAGCAGCGCCCAGAGCGAGGATGGCTACACCTTC. The encoded protein is CASSAQSEDGYTF.

The chain uses TRBV7-9 and TRBJ2-3; TRBD1 matches at 8 bases. Germline CDR1 is SEHNR and CDR2 is FQNEAQ (reference sequence). The ends lost 4 bases at V and 3 bases at J; junction bases unmatched: 6. The CDR3 extends over 15 amino acids. The CDR3 bases are TGTGCCAGCAGCTCGCGACAGGGGAGGACAGATACGCAGTATTTT. This encodes CASSSRQGRTDTQYF.

The rearrangement links TRBV6-5 to TRBJ1-6, with 7 bases matching TRBD1. CDR1 and CDR2 (germline): MNHEY, SVGAGI. V shed 2 bases, J shed 8 bases, and the junction held 3 bases outside the gene matches. This CDR3 comprises 14 residues. The CDR3 loop reads CASSYNRGHSPLHF. The CDR3 DNA follows: TGTGCCAGCAGTTACAACAGGGGTCATTCACCCCTCCACTTT.

This clone was seen only once. The chain has TRBV5-1 and TRBJ2-7; 9 bases map to TRBD1. The CDR3 is 15 residues long. The V gene's germline CDR1 is SGHRS and CDR2 YFSETQ. The V segment lost 1 base and the J segment 2 bases; nucleotides outside the gene matches: 4. CDR3 nucleotide sequence: TGCGCCAGCAGCTTGTTAGGGGACAGGGCCTACGAGCAGTACTTC. Protein sequence: CASSLLGDRAYEQYF.